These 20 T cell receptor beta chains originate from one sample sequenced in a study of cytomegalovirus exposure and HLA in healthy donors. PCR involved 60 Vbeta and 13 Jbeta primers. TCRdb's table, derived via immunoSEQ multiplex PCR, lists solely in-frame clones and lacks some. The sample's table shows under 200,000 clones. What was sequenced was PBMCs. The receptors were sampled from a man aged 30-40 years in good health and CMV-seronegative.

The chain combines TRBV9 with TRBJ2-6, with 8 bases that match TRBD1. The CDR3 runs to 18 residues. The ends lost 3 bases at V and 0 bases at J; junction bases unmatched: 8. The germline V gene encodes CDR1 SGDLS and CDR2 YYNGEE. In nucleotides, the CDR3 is TGTGCCAGCAGCGGAAGGGGGACAGGAAGCTCTGGGGCCAACGTCCTGACTTTC. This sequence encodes CASSGRGTGSSGANVLTF.

This CDR3 reads CASSRTPGGSSYNEQFF. In DNA, the CDR3 is TGTGCCAGCAGCCGGACGCCCGGGGGAAGCTCCTACAATGAGCAGTTCTTC. The J gene is TRBJ2-1, the V gene TRBV11-2; possibly TRBD2 for D (6 bases). V gave up 5 bases and J gave up 0 bases, with 17 bases separating them. Germline V gives CDR1 SGHAT, CDR2 FQNNGV. This CDR3 spans 17 amino acids.

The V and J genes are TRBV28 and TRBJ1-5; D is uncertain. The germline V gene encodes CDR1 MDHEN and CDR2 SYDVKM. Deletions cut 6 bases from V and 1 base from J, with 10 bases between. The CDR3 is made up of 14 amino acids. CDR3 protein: CASSRAGSNQPQHF. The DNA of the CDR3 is TGTGCCAGCAGCCGAGCCGGGAGCAATCAGCCCCAGCATTTT.

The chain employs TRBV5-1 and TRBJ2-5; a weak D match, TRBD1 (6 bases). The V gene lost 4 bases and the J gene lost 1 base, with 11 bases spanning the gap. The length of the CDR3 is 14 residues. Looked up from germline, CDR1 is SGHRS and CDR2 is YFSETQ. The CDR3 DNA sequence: TGCGCCAGCAGCATGCGGACAGTCCAAGAGACCCAGTACTTC. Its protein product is CASSMRTVQETQYF. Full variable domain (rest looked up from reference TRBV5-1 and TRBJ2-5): KAGVTQTPRYLIKTRGQQVTLSCSPISGHRSVSWYQQTPGQGLQFLFEYFSETQRNKGNFPGRFSGRQFSNSRSEMNVSTLELGDSALYLCASSMRTVQETQYFGPGTRLLVL.

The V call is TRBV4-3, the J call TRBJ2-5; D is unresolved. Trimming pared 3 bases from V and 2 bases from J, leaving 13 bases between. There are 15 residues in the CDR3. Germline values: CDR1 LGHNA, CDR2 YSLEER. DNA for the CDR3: TGCGCCAGCAGCCATTCCCGTGGGCAGCAAGAGACCCAGTACTTC. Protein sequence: CASSHSRGQQETQYF.

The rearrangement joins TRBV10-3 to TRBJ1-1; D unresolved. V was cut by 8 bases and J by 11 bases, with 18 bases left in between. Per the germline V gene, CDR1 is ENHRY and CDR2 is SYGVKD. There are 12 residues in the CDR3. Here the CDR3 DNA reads TGTGCCATCGTAGGCGAGGGAATGGGGGCTTTCTTT. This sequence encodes CAIVGEGMGAFF.

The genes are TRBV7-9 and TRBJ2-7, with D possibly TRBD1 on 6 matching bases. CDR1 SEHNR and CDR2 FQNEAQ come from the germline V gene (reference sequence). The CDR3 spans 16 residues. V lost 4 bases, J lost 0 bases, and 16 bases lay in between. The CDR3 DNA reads TGTGCCAGCAGCTCCACAGGGAAGGGGTACTCCTACGAGCAGTACTTC. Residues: CASSSTGKGYSYEQYF.

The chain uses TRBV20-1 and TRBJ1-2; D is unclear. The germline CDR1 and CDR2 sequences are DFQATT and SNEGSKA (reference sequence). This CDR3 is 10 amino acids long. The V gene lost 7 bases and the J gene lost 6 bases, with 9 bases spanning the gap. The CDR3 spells CSVTRDGYTF. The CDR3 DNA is TGCAGTGTGACGAGGGATGGCTACACCTTC.

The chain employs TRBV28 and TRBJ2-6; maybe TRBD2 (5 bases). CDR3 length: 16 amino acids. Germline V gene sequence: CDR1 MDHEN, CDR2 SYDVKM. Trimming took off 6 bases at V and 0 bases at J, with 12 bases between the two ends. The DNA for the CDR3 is TGTGCCAGCAGCCTGCTTCGGGACTCTGGGGCCAACGTCCTGACTTTC. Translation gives CASSLLRDSGANVLTF.

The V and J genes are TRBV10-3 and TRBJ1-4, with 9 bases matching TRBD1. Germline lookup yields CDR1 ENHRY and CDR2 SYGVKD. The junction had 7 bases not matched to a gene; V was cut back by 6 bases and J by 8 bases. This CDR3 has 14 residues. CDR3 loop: CAIRRDRVAEKLFF. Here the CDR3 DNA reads TGTGCCATCAGAAGGGACAGGGTCGCAGAAAAACTGTTTTTT.

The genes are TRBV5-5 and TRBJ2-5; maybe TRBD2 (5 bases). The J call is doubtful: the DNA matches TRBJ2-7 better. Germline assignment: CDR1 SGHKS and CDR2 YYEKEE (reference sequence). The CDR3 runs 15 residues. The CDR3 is CASSPSPGKTYEQYF. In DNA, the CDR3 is TGTGCCAGCAGCCCATCACCCGGGAAAACCTACGAGCAGTACTTC.

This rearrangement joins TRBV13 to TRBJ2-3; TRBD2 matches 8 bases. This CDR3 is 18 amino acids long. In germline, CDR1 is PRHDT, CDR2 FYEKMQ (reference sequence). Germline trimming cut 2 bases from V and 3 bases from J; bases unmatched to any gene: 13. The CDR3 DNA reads TGTGCCAGCAGCTTAAAGACGACCGGGAGGGCCAGGACAGATACGCAGTATTTT. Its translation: CASSLKTTGRARTDTQYF.

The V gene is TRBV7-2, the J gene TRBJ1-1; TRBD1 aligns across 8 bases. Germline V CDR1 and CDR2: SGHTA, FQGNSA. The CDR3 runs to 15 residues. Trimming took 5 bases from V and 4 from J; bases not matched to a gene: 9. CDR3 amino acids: CASSLGQGIGTEAFF. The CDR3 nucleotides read TGTGCCAGCAGCCTAGGACAGGGAATAGGCACTGAAGCTTTCTTT.

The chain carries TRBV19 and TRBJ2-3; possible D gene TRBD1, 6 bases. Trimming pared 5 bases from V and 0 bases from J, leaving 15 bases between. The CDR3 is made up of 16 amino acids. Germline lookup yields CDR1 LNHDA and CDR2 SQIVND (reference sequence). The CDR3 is CASSDLQGPSTDTQYF. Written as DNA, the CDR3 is TGTGCCAGTAGTGACCTACAGGGACCTAGCACAGATACGCAGTATTTT.

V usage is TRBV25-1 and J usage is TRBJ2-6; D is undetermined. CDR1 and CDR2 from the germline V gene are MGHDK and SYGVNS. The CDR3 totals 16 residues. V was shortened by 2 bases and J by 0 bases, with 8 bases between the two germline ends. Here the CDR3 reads CASSEIDSSGANVLTF. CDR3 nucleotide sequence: TGTGCCAGCAGTGAAATAGACTCCTCTGGGGCCAACGTCCTGACTTTC.

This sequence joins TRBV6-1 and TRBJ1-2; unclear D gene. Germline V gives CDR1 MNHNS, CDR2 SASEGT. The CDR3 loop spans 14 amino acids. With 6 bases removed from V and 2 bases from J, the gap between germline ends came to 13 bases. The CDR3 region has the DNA TGTGCCAGCAGCGGAGGGCCACCAAACTATGGCTACACCTTC. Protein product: CASSGGPPNYGYTF.

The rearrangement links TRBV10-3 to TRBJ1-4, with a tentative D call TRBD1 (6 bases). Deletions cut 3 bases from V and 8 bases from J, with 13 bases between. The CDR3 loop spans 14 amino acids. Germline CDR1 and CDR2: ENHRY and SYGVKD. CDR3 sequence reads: CAISDSGVEEKLFF. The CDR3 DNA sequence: TGTGCCATCAGTGATTCAGGGGTTGAGGAAAAACTGTTTTTT.

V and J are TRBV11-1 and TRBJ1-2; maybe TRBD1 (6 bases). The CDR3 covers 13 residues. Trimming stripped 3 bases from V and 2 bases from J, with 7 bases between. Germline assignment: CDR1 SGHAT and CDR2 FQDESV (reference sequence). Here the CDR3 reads CASSLDRNYGYTF. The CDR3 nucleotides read TGTGCCAGCAGCTTGGACAGAAACTATGGCTACACCTTC.

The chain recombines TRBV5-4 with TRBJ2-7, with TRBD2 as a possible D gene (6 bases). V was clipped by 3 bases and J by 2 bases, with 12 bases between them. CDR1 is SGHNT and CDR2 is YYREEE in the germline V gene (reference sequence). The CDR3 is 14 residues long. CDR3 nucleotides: TGTGCCAGCAGCTGGGCCGGGACTGCCTACGAGCAGTACTTC. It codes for CASSWAGTAYEQYF.

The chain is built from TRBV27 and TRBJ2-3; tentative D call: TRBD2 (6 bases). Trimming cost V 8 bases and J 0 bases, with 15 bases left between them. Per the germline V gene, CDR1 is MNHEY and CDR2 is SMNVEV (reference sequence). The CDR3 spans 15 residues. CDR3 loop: CASRAGWRSTDTQYF. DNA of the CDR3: TGTGCCAGCCGGGCGGGGTGGCGTAGCACAGATACGCAGTATTTT.